The 22 T cell receptor beta chains below were found in one sample sequenced in a study of blood T cell repertoires in COVID-19. The assay was immunoSEQ multiplex PCR, and TCRdb's table has in-frame clones only and misses some. The table includes about 400,000 clones, about 83% detected once. Sequenced material: PBMCs or T cells enriched from blood (not recorded which). Receptors were obtained from a woman aged 45 to 65 who had recovered from COVID-19.

In the case of this clone: The same CDR3 is also encoded by other DNA sequences in this sample. J is TRBJ2-7 and V is TRBV12-3 or TRBV12-4, with D perhaps TRBD2 (5 bases). The CDR3 is 12 amino acids. Trimming shortened V by 3 bases and J by 6 bases, and 9 bases separated the two germline ends. CDR3 protein: CASSFAGSEQYF. CDR3 bases: TGTGCCAGCAGTTTTGCGGGTTCCGAGCAGTACTTC.

This rearrangement joins TRBV24-1 to TRBJ2-3; 10 bases align to TRBD1. Trimming took 2 bases from V and 6 from J; bases not matched to a gene: 10. CDR3 length: 17 amino acids. Germline lookup yields CDR1 KGHDR and CDR2 SFDVKD. The CDR3: CATSDSQGTGVPDTQYF. The CDR3 DNA is TGTGCCACCAGTGATTCTCAGGGGACAGGGGTACCCGATACGCAGTATTTT.

A single count supports this clone. Within the sample, other DNA sequences also encode this same CDR3. This chain's CDR3 is CASSLAGGNTEAFF. In nucleotides, the CDR3 is TGTGCCAGCAGCTTAGCGGGGGGGAACACTGAAGCTTTCTTT. This chain uses TRBV7-9 with TRBJ1-1; tentative D call: TRBD1 (5 bases). Germline CDR1 and CDR2: SEHNR and FQNEAQ (reference sequence). The CDR3 contains 14 residues. Trimming stripped 0 bases from V and 1 base from J, with 6 bases between.

This chain joins TRBV18 and TRBJ1-3; 11 bases align to TRBD1. Trimming took 2 bases from V and 0 from J; bases not matched to a gene: 3. Germline CDR1 is KGHSH and CDR2 is LQKENI. This CDR3 comprises 17 residues. Here the CDR3 reads CASSPSGTGGSGNTIYF. CDR3 sequence (DNA): TGTGCCAGCTCACCATCCGGGACAGGGGGCTCTGGAAACACCATATATTTT.

The J gene is TRBJ1-2, the V gene TRBV4-1; maybe TRBD1 (5 bases). V was clipped by 0 bases and J by 8 bases, with 16 bases between them. This CDR3 contains 15 residues. CDR1 is MGHRA, CDR2 YSYEKL, per germline. CDR3 sequence reads: CASSQDLIGGRGYTF. CDR3 DNA: TGCGCCAGCAGCCAAGATCTAATCGGGGGACGGGGCTACACCTTC.

The rearrangement uses TRBV5-5 and TRBJ1-2; 9 bases are shared with TRBD1. This CDR3 comprises 14 residues. Looked up from germline, CDR1 is SGHKS and CDR2 is YYEKEE (reference sequence). Trimming removed 3 bases from V and 3 bases from J; junction bases left unmatched: 3. The CDR3: CASSSQGADYGYTF. The CDR3 DNA reads TGTGCCAGCAGCTCACAGGGGGCGGACTATGGCTACACCTTC.

The chain employs TRBV5-1 and TRBJ2-7; tentative D call: TRBD1 (5 bases). Deletions cut 3 bases from V and 0 bases from J, with 7 bases between. The germline CDR1 and CDR2 sequences are SGHRS and YFSETQ. The CDR3 length is 13 residues. CDR3 protein: CASSSTVSYEQYF. The CDR3 nucleotides are TGCGCCAGCAGCTCGACAGTCTCCTACGAGCAGTACTTC. The entire variable domain, with the rest obtained from reference TRBV5-1 and TRBJ2-7, is as follows: KAGVTQTPRYLIKTRGQQVTLSCSPISGHRSVSWYQQTPGQGLQFLFEYFSETQRNKGNFPGRFSGRQFSNSRSEMNVSTLELGDSALYLCASSSTVSYEQYFGPGTRLTVT.

A word on this clone: Since a far larger clone is one base different, this is likely a read error. The V gene is TRBV2, the J gene TRBJ1-1, with 7 bases aligning to TRBD1. In germline, CDR1 is SNHLY, CDR2 FYNNEI. This CDR3 has 14 residues. J was trimmed by 3 bases and V by 6 bases; bases with no gene match: 7. This CDR3 is CASSPGQRDTEAFF. In DNA form, the CDR3 reads TGTGCCAGCAGCCCGGGACAGAGGGACACTGAAGCTTTCTTT.

V usage is TRBV4-3 and J usage is TRBJ2-7, with 9 bases fitting TRBD1. Germline V gene sequence: CDR1 LGHNA, CDR2 YSLEER. The CDR3 runs to 14 residues. Trimming cost V 1 base and J 6 bases; bases outside gene matches: 4. DNA for the CDR3: TGCGCCAGCAGCCAAGGCACAGGGGGCTCCGAGCAGTACTTC. This gives the protein CASSQGTGGSEQYF.

The chain uses TRBV6-2 or TRBV6-3 and TRBJ1-5; 8 nucleotides align to TRBD1. Trimming cost V 5 bases and J 6 bases; bases outside gene matches: 6. The CDR3 loop spans 14 amino acids. Germline V gives CDR1 MNHEY, CDR2 SVGEGT. CDR3 region: CASSTGQGPQPQHF. CDR3 nucleotide sequence: TGTGCCAGCAGTACAGGACAGGGTCCTCAGCCCCAGCATTTT.

The rearrangement joins TRBV4-3 to TRBJ1-4, with TRBD1 as a possible D gene (6 bases). This CDR3 contains 14 residues. Per germline, CDR1 LGHNA and CDR2 YSLEER. Trimming shortened V by 5 bases and J by 7 bases, and 14 bases separated the two germline ends. Written as DNA, the CDR3 is TGCGCCAGCAGCACGATTGTCAGGGGTGAAAAACTGTTTTTT. It translates to CASSTIVRGEKLFF.

The chain uses TRBV9 and TRBJ1-4; maybe TRBD1 (5 bases). CDR3 length equals 15 residues. CDR1 is SGDLS and CDR2 is YYNGEE in the germline V gene. The V gene lost 0 bases and the J gene lost 5 bases, with 11 bases spanning the gap. CDR3 loop: CASSVGGTTNEKLFF. CDR3 bases: TGTGCCAGCAGCGTAGGTGGGACTACGAATGAAAAACTGTTTTTT.

V is TRBV5-1 and J is TRBJ2-7, with D possibly TRBD1 on 6 matching bases. V was cut by 0 bases and J by 7 bases, with 11 bases left in between. This CDR3 region has 13 residues. Germline V gives CDR1 SGHRS, CDR2 YFSETQ. The CDR3 here is CASSLDREKEQYF. As DNA, the CDR3 is TGCGCCAGCAGCTTGGACAGGGAGAAAGAGCAGTACTTC.

The chain joins TRBV6-5 to TRBJ1-1, with D maybe TRBD1 (5 bases). The CDR3 runs 13 residues. The germline gives CDR1 MNHEY, CDR2 SVGAGI. The V end lost 8 bases, the J end lost 0 bases, and 10 bases lay between the germline ends. Here the CDR3 DNA reads TGTGCCAGCTGTCCCAGGGTGAACACTGAAGCTTTCTTT. This codes for CASCPRVNTEAFF.

This chain links TRBV24-1 with TRBJ2-1; 10 nucleotides agree with TRBD1. Per germline, CDR1 KGHDR and CDR2 SFDVKD. The CDR3 has 16 amino acids. Losses at the gene ends were 7 bases for V and 5 bases for J; bases not matched to a gene: 10. The DNA for the CDR3 is TGTGCCACCAGCGCCGCCTGGACAGGGGGGGACAATGAGCAGTTCTTC. This codes for CATSAAWTGGDNEQFF.

V is TRBV10-3 and J is TRBJ2-1, with TRBD1 as a possible D gene (6 bases). CDR1 is ENHRY and CDR2 is SYGVKD in the germline V gene. Trimming cost V 6 bases and J 7 bases, with 10 bases left between them. The CDR3 extends over 12 amino acids. DNA for the CDR3: TGTGCCATCAGCCGGACAGCAAATGAGCAGTTCTTC. Amino acid sequence: CAISRTANEQFF.

In its sample, this clone was seen once. The genes are TRBV28 and TRBJ1-5; tentative D call: TRBD1 (6 bases). Germline V gene sequence: CDR1 MDHEN, CDR2 SYDVKM. V lost 7 bases and J 11 bases, leaving 21 bases between the germline ends. The CDR3 spans 14 residues. DNA of the CDR3: TGTGCCAGCAACCCAGGGGCCCTTAGTCCGACCCAGCATTTT. This codes for CASNPGALSPTQHF.

The chain couples TRBV30 to TRBJ2-3, with 8 nucleotides matching TRBD2. J gave up 2 bases and V 0 bases, and 7 bases lay outside the gene matches. The CDR3 consists of 16 residues. Germline values: CDR1 GTSNPN, CDR2 SVGIG (reference sequence). Here the CDR3 reads CAWSVPGLGHTDTQYF. The CDR3 nucleotides read TGTGCCTGGAGTGTGCCGGGACTAGGTCACACAGATACGCAGTATTTT. The variable domain in full, with the rest retrieved from reference TRBV30 and TRBJ2-3, is SQTIHQWPATLVQPVGSPLSLECTVEGTSNPNLYWYRQAAGRGLQLLFYSVGIGQISSEVPQNLSASRPQDRQFILSSKKLLLSDSGFYLCAWSVPGLGHTDTQYFGPGTRLTVL.

This clone was recorded once. The V gene is TRBV9, the J gene TRBJ2-1; 9 bases agree with TRBD2. CDR3 length: 15 residues. V lost 0 bases and J lost 6; bases outside the gene matches: 4. The germline V gene encodes CDR1 SGDLS and CDR2 YYNGEE. CDR3 in DNA: TGTGCCAGCAGCGTAGGCGGGGGGGCCTTCAATGAGCAGTTCTTC. Translating gives CASSVGGGAFNEQFF. The whole variable domain, filled in from reference TRBV9 and TRBJ2-1, reads DSGVTQTPKHLITATGQRVTLRCSPRSGDLSVYWYQQSLDQGLQFLIQYYNGEERAKGNILERFSAQQFPDLHSELNLSSLELGDSALYFCASSVGGGAFNEQFFGPGTRLTVL.

Many counts were recorded for this clone. V gene TRBV14 combines with J gene TRBJ1-3; D not resolved. From germline, CDR1 is SGHDN and CDR2 FVKESK. The V and J ends lost 3 bases and 7 bases respectively, with 10 bases between them. The CDR3 is made up of 13 amino acids. CDR3 DNA: TGTGCCAGCAGCCAGATAGGAGGGAACACCATATATTTT. This codes for CASSQIGGNTIYF.

This clone occurred a few times. The chain carries TRBV28 and TRBJ1-3; D not resolved. This CDR3 has 16 amino acids. Germline V gives CDR1 MDHEN, CDR2 SYDVKM. The V and J ends lost 3 bases and 0 bases respectively, with 12 bases between them. CDR3 residues: CASSLDFKSSGNTIYF. The CDR3 nucleotides are TGTGCCAGCAGTTTGGACTTCAAAAGCTCTGGAAACACCATATATTTT. The full variable domain, with the rest looked up from reference TRBV28 and TRBJ1-3, is DVKVTQSSRYLVKRTGEKVFLECVQDMDHENMFWYRQDPGLGLRLIYFSYDVKMKEKGDIPEGYSVSREKKERFSLILESASTNQTSMYLCASSLDFKSSGNTIYFGEGSWLTVV.

J is TRBJ2-3 and V is TRBV9; 9 bases fit TRBD1. V shed 3 bases, J shed 7 bases, and the junction held 12 bases outside the gene matches. The CDR3 has 16 residues. Per germline, CDR1 SGDLS and CDR2 YYNGEE. The CDR3, as DNA: TGTGCCAGCAGCGCGTCCGGGACAGGGATTATACATACGCAGTATTTT. Encoded protein: CASSASGTGIIHTQYF.